The T cell receptor beta chain described here comes from a study of T cell changes during pregnancy in multiple sclerosis. Trimming cost V 0 bases and J 10 bases, with 21 bases left between them. CDR3 length: 16 amino acids. Germline CDR1 is SGHRS and CDR2 is YFSETQ. Repertoires were generated with immunoSEQ multiplex PCR, while TCRdb's copy carries only in-frame clones and drops some. The sample carries some 76,000 clones, 85% to 95% recorded once. This clonotype was sampled from a female donor with multiple sclerosis, enrolled in a pregnancy study. V and J are TRBV5-1 and TRBJ2-3; the D gene is possibly TRBD1 (5 bases). The source was CD4+ T cells from peripheral blood mononuclear cells, collected after pregnancy. The CDR3: CASSLAAGSRSAAQYF. CDR3 DNA: TGCGCCAGCAGCTTGGCGGCAGGGTCGAGGTCTGCGGCGCAGTATTTT.